The present T cell receptor (beta chain) was sequenced within a study of blood T cell repertoires in COVID-19. As for the study in general: Samples of COVID-19 (acute and convalescent) were obtained from the United States, Italy and Spain.

Clones were sequenced by immunoSEQ multiplex PCR, and TCRdb holds only the in-frame ones, with some missing. The sample includes more than 60,000 clones, around 80% seen only once; the top ten take more than 5%. After removal of 2 bases from V and 5 bases from J, the junction contained 10 bases not matched to a gene. This CDR3 has 16 residues. The germline gives CDR1 KGHSH, CDR2 LQKENI. The receptor was isolated from a man between 60 and 75 years old with active or convalescent COVID-19. The specimen sequenced was peripheral blood. The chain recombines TRBV18 with TRBJ2-5, with 8 bases identical to TRBD1. The CDR3 DNA reads TGTGCCAGCTCACCAATGGACAGGGCGGGATTGGAGACCCAGTACTTC. This codes for CASSPMDRAGLETQYF.